The T cell receptor beta chain under discussion was sequenced for a study of T cells in Graves' hyperthyroidism and ophthalmopathy. Disease duration was under 3 months in the ophthalmopathy patients, who also had a Clinical Activity Score of at least 3 and a NOSPECS grade of at least 4. RNA transcripts were the template for amplifying TCR beta CDR3 regions. HTBI primers were employed in a first-round RT-PCR of the TCR CDR3. Using its own MiXCR run on the multiplex PCR reads, TCRdb lists one record per CDR3 protein. The table shows some 530,000 distinct CDR3 sequences, with 20% to 25% occurring only once. This clonotype was detected many times. The trim removed 3 bases at V and 5 bases at J, leaving 8 bases unmatched. Germline V gives CDR1 KGHDR, CDR2 SFDVKD. This CDR3 region has 15 residues.

The sequence was collected from a woman aged 70-85 years with Graves' ophthalmopathy. The sample comprised blood. The chain joins TRBV24-1 to TRBJ2-7, with TRBD2 matching 8 bases. The CDR3 DNA follows: TGTGCCACCAGTGATATTCGGACTAGCAGGCACGAGCAGTACTTC. Encoded protein: CATSDIRTSRHEQYF.